The 16 T cell receptor beta chains below come from one sample, sequenced in a study of early T cells in non-severe SARS-CoV-2 infection. TCRdb used MiXCR to reprocess the 5' RACE reads, holding one entry per CDR3 protein. The table lists about 55,000 distinct CDR3 sequences, 8% to 9% of them singletons. Sequencing was performed on whole blood. These receptors were obtained from an adult who was a healthcare worker with PCR-confirmed SARS-CoV-2 infection or an uninfected control (not recorded which).

Ten or more counts support this clonotype. The CDR3 coding sequence is TGTGCCAGCAGTTATAGACGACTACCCTACAATGAGCAGTTCTTC. Protein sequence: CASSYRRLPYNEQFF. This chain connects TRBV6-5 to TRBJ2-1; tentative D call: TRBD2 (5 bases). The V end was cut by 3 bases, the J end by 2 bases, with 11 bases between. This CDR3 has 15 residues. CDR1 is MNHEY, CDR2 SVGAGI, per germline.

The gene calls are TRBV29-1 and TRBJ2-7; D assignment may be TRBD1 or TRBD2 (5 bases each). The V gene lost 4 bases and the J gene lost 3 bases, with 13 bases spanning the gap. CDR1 SQVTM and CDR2 ANQGSEA come from the germline V gene. The CDR3 length is 13 residues. CDR3 coding DNA: TGCAGCGTTGCTTCAGGGAGCAACTACGAGCAGTACTTC. It translates to CSVASGSNYEQYF.

In its sample, this clonotype was seen a few times. This rearrangement joins TRBV18 to TRBJ2-2; D unresolved. The CDR3 is made up of 14 amino acids. CDR1 and CDR2 (germline): KGHSH, LQKENI. Trimming took off 3 bases at V and 11 bases at J, with 16 bases between the two ends. The CDR3 DNA sequence: TGTGCCAGCTCACCCATGACTGATCGAACTGAGCTGTTTTTT. Translation gives CASSPMTDRTELFF.

This clonotype was seen only a few times. The chain joins TRBV7-2 to TRBJ2-2; D perhaps matches TRBD2 (6 bases). Germline CDR1 SGHTA, CDR2 FQGNSA. With 1 base removed from V and 2 bases from J, the gap between germline ends came to 8 bases. There are 15 residues in the CDR3. The DNA for the CDR3 is TGTGCCAGCAGCTTAGTGGGGGGAAACACCGGGGAGCTGTTTTTT. Its translation is CASSLVGGNTGELFF.

V and J are TRBV20-1 and TRBJ2-1, with a weak D call TRBD2 (5 bases). The CDR3 has 15 residues. Germline-derived CDR1 and CDR2 are DFQATT and SNEGSKA (reference sequence). V was pared by 3 bases and J by 4 bases, with 16 bases between. The CDR3 DNA is TGCAGTGCTAGTAAGGAGGCTCGGGGATACAATGAGCAGTTCTTC. Protein sequence: CSASKEARGYNEQFF.

The chain recombines TRBV4-1 with TRBJ2-5; D is undetermined. Trimming pared 4 bases from V and 3 bases from J, leaving 9 bases between. CDR1 is MGHRA and CDR2 is YSYEKL in the germline V gene. The CDR3 runs to 13 residues. The chain's CDR3 is CASSRSVEETQYF. In DNA form, the CDR3 reads TGCGCCAGCAGCCGTAGTGTCGAAGAGACCCAGTACTTC.

This clonotype was recorded many times. V usage is TRBV20-1 and J usage is TRBJ2-7; D is possibly TRBD2 (6 bases). V was trimmed by 0 bases and J by 7 bases, leaving 16 bases between them. CDR3 length equals 14 residues. The germline gives CDR1 DFQATT, CDR2 SNEGSKA (reference sequence). CDR3 DNA: TGCAGTGCTAGAGAAGGCGGGGTCTCTCGGGAGCAGTACTTC. Encoded protein: CSAREGGVSREQYF.

This clonotype has only a few counts. V is TRBV24-1 and J is TRBJ2-3; D possibly corresponds to TRBD1 (6 bases). Germline lookup yields CDR1 KGHDR and CDR2 SFDVKD. Between the trimmed V and J ends, which lost 3 bases and 2 bases, there was a span of 14 bases. The CDR3 length is 16 residues. CDR3 residues: CATSDAQGAYTDTQYF. In nucleotides, the CDR3 is TGTGCCACCAGTGATGCACAGGGAGCTTACACAGATACGCAGTATTTT.

This clonotype was detected ten times or more. The chain joins TRBV2 to TRBJ2-6; TRBD2 might be the D (5 bases). CDR1 and CDR2 from the germline V gene are SNHLY and FYNNEI. V was cut by 1 base and J by 2 bases, with 12 bases left in between. CDR3 size: 17 residues. The CDR3 spells CASSEEGLGTGANVLTF. The CDR3 coding sequence is TGTGCCAGCAGTGAAGAAGGGCTCGGGACTGGGGCCAACGTCCTGACTTTC.

This clonotype was seen a handful of times. This chain uses TRBV25-1 with TRBJ2-3; TRBD2 matches at 12 bases. This CDR3 contains 17 residues. Germline V lookup: CDR1 MGHDK, CDR2 SYGVNS. The V gene end was trimmed by 4 bases and the J gene end by 5 bases; junction bases not matched to a gene: 10. The CDR3 here is CASSGRTSGKIIDTQYF. The CDR3 nucleotides are TGTGCCAGCAGTGGACGGACTAGCGGGAAGATTATAGATACGCAGTATTTT.

Points on this clonotype: The junction differs from germline at one of its ends, possibly a read error. The chain has TRBV5-1 and TRBJ2-6; D unclear. Germline V gene sequence: CDR1 SGHRS, CDR2 YFSETQ. This CDR3 is built from 14 residues. The CDR3 loop reads CASSRDSWANVLTF. For the CDR3, the DNA is TGCGCCAGCAGTCGAGACTCTTGGGCCAACGTCCTGACTTTC.

This clonotype was counted a few times. V and J are TRBV5-4 and TRBJ2-2; D perhaps matches TRBD2 (5 bases). Trimming left V 0 bases short and J 4 bases short, with 13 bases between. The CDR3 is 16 residues long. Germline CDR1 and CDR2: SGHNT and YYREEE (reference sequence). The CDR3 loop reads CASSLAKGDGTGELFF. CDR3 DNA sequence: TGTGCCAGCAGCTTGGCCAAGGGAGATGGCACCGGGGAGCTGTTTTTT.

The sample holds a few counts of this clonotype. The rearrangement links TRBV24-1 to TRBJ2-2; D possibly corresponds to TRBD2 (5 bases). Trimming took off 6 bases at V and 5 bases at J, with 15 bases between the two ends. Per germline, CDR1 KGHDR and CDR2 SFDVKD. CDR3 size: 15 residues. The CDR3 sequence: CATSRRGDATGELFF. In DNA, the CDR3 is TGTGCCACCAGTCGACGGGGTGACGCAACCGGGGAGCTGTTTTTT.

This clonotype was observed a few times. J is TRBJ2-7 and V is TRBV6-2 or TRBV6-3; D not certain. Germline lookup yields CDR1 MNHEY and CDR2 SVGEGT. The CDR3 consists of 12 residues. V lost 1 base to trimming and J lost 6 bases, with 7 bases between them. The CDR3 sequence: CASSYLLAEQYF. The CDR3 DNA follows: TGTGCCAGCAGTTACTTATTGGCCGAGCAGTACTTC.

This chain links TRBV4-1 with TRBJ1-6; D may be TRBD1 (6 bases). The CDR3 consists of 15 residues. The V end was cut by 5 bases, the J end by 7 bases, with 15 bases between. The V gene's germline CDR1 is MGHRA and CDR2 YSYEKL. CDR3: CASSGVGTQNSPLHF. Written as DNA, the CDR3 is TGCGCCAGCAGCGGCGTCGGGACACAAAATTCACCCCTCCACTTT.

V usage is TRBV7-6 and J usage is TRBJ2-6; tentatively, D is TRBD1 (7 bases). Germline CDR1 reads SGHVS; CDR2 reads FNYEAQ. The V end was cut by 3 bases, the J end by 2 bases, with 14 bases between. The CDR3 is made up of 17 amino acids. CDR3 bases: TGTGCCAGCAGCTTGAGGCAGGGGGGCCCTGGGGCCAACGTCCTGACTTTC. Residues: CASSLRQGGPGANVLTF.